The sequence of this T cell receptor (beta chain) was determined in a study of T cells in Graves' hyperthyroidism and ophthalmopathy. Germline lookup yields CDR1 SGHRS and CDR2 YFSETQ. The CDR3 sequence is 14 residues long. V lost 1 base and J lost 2, with 10 bases in between. In this sample, this clonotype turned up many times. Authors of the study amplified TCR beta CDR3 regions from RNA transcripts. Primed by the HTBI set, a first-round RT-PCR was run on the TCR CDR3. In TCRdb, the multiplex PCR reads were re-called with MiXCR into one record per CDR3 protein. The sample lists a few hundred thousand distinct CDR3 sequences, more than 15% seen once, with around 28% in the top ten. The study included ophthalmopathy patients with Clinical Activity Score at least 3, NOSPECS grade at least 4 and duration under 3 months.

The sequence was obtained from a woman younger than 45 with Graves' ophthalmopathy. Sequences were obtained from blood. The chain couples TRBV5-1 to TRBJ2-7; D is undetermined. The CDR3 spells CASSLPASTYEQYF. The CDR3, as DNA: TGCGCCAGCAGCTTGCCCGCCAGCACCTACGAGCAGTACTTC.